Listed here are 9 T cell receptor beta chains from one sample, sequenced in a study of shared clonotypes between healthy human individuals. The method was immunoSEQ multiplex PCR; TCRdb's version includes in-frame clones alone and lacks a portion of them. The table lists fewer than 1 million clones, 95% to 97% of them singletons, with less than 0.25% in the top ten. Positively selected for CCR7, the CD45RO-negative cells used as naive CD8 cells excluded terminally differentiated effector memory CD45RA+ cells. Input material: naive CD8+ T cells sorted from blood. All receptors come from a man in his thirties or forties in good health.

CDR3 residues: CASSLAEDSYEQYF. The CDR3 DNA sequence: TGTGCCAGCAGCTTAGCGGAGGATTCCTACGAGCAGTACTTC. V gene TRBV7-6 combines with J gene TRBJ2-7; weak D call: TRBD2 (5 bases). Trimming took off 0 bases at V and 1 base at J, with 7 bases between the two ends. Germline assignment: CDR1 SGHVS and CDR2 FNYEAQ. The CDR3 covers 14 residues.

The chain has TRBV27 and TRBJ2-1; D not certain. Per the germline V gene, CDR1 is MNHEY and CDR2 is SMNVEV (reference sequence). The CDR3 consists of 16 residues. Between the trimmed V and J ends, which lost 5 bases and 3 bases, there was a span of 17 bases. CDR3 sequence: CASSRTPQDFYNEQFF. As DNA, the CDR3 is TGTGCCAGCAGTAGGACCCCTCAAGACTTCTACAATGAGCAGTTCTTC.

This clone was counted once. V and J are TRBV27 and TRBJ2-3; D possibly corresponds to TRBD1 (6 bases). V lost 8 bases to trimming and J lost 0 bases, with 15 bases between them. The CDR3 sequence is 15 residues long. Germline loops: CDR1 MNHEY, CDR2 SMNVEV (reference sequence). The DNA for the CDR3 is TGTGCCAGCGTCGGACAGCCCGCTAGCACAGATACGCAGTATTTT. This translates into CASVGQPASTDTQYF.

In DNA, the CDR3 is TGTGCCAGCAGCTCGTGGGACAGGGACTACGAGCAGTACTTC. Its protein product is CASSSWDRDYEQYF. V and J are TRBV11-2 and TRBJ2-7, with 9 bases identical to TRBD1. Trimming removed 4 bases from V and 3 bases from J; junction bases left unmatched: 4. The CDR3 is 14 amino acids. Germline-derived CDR1 and CDR2 are SGHAT and FQNNGV. The variable domain in full, completed from reference TRBV11-2 and TRBJ2-7, reads EAGVAQSPRYKIIEKRQSVAFWCNPISGHATLYWYQQILGQGPKLLIQFQNNGVVDDSQLPKDRFSAERLKGVDSTLKIQPAKLEDSAVYLCASSSWDRDYEQYFGPGTRLTVT.

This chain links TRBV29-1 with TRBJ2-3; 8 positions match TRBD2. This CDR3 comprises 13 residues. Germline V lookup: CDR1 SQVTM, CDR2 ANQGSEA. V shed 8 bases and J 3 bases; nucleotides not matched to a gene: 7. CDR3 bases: TGCAGCCCCCGGGTAGCGGGGACAGATACGCAGTATTTT. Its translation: CSPRVAGTDTQYF.

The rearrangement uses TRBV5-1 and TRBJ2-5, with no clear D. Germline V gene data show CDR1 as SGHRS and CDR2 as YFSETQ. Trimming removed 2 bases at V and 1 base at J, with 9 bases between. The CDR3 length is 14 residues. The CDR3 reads CASSFLQIQETQYF. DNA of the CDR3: TGCGCCAGCAGCTTCTTACAGATCCAAGAGACCCAGTACTTC.

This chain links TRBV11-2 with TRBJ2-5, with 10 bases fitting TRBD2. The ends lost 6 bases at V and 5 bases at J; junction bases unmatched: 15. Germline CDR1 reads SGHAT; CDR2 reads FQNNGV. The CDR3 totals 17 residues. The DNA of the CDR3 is TGTGCCAGCAGACGGGGAAAAGCGGGAGGGCCGTCGGAGACCCAGTACTTC. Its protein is CASRRGKAGGPSETQYF.

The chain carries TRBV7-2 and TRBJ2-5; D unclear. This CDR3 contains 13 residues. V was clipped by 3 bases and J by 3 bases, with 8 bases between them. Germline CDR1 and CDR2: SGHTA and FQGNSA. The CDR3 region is CASSFPVEETQYF. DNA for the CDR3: TGTGCCAGCAGCTTTCCAGTGGAAGAGACCCAGTACTTC.

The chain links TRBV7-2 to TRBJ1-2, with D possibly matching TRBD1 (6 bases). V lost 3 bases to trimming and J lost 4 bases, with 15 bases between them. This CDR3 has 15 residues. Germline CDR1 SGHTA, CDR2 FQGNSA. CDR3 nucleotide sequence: TGTGCCAGCAGCTTGCAAGAGGGGGATGGCTATGGCTACACCTTC. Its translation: CASSLQEGDGYGYTF.